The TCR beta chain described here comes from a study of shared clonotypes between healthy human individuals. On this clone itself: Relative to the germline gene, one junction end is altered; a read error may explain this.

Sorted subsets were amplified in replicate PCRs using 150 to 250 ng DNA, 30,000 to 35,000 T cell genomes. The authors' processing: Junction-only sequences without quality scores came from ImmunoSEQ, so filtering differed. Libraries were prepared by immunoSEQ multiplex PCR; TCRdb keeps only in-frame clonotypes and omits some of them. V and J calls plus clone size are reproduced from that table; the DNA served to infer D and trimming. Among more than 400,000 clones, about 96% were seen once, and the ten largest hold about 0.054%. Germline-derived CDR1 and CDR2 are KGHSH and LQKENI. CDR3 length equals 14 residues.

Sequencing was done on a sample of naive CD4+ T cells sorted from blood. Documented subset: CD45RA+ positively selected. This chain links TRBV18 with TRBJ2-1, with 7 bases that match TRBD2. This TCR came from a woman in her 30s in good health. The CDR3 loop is CASSTSSSNNEQFF. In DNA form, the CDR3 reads TGTGCCAGCTCGACTAGCAGCTCCAACAATGAGCAGTTCTTC.